This T cell receptor beta chain originates from a study of shared clonotypes between healthy human individuals. Study results and caveats: Naive CD4 clonotypes were shared across a handful of donors at about 5%.

As regards this clone: Its antigen is undetermined. This CDR3 is also generated by other DNA sequences in the sample.

This CDR3 comprises 12 residues. V was cut by 7 bases and J by 0 bases, with 6 bases left in between. CDR1 SGHRS and CDR2 YFSETQ come from the germline V gene. Adult Caucasians living in Nashville, Tennessee made up all of the donors. The split of CD4+ cells yielded CD45RA+ naive and CD45RA-negative memory subsets. Clones were read by immunoSEQ multiplex PCR, and TCRdb kept only the in-frame ones, dropping some. The sample yields roughly 2.2 million clones, more than 85% seen once. Sequencing input: naive CD4+ T cells from PBMCs. The subset: CD45RA+ positively selected. The clonotype was recovered from a man aged 18-30 years in good health. Some clones in this sample may be carry-over from other donors' samples. V gene TRBV5-1 combines with J gene TRBJ2-3, with D unclear. CDR3 sequence (DNA): TGCGCCAGCCGTCTTAGCACAGATACGCAGTATTTT. It encodes CASRLSTDTQYF.